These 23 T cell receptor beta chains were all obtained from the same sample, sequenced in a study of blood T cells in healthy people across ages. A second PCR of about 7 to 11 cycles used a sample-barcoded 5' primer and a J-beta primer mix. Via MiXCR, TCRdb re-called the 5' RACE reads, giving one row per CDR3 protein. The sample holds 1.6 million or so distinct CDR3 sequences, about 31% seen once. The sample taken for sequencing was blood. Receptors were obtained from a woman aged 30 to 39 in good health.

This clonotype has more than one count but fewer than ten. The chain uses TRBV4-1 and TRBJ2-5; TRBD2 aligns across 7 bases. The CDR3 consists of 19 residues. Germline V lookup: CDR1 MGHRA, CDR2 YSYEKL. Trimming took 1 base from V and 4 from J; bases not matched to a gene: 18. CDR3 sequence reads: CASSQGPSRGAGLGETQYF. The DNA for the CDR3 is TGCGCCAGCAGCCAAGGCCCCTCCCGTGGAGCGGGGCTGGGAGAGACCCAGTACTTC.

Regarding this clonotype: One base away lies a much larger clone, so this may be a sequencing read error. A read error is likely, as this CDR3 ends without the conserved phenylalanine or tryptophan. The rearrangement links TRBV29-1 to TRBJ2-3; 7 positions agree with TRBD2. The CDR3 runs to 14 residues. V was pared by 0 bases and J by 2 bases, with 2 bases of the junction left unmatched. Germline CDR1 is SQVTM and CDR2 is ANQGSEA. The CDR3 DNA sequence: TGCAGCGTTGAAGATCGGGGGGTCACAGATACGCAGTATTAT. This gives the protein CSVEDRGVTDTQYY.

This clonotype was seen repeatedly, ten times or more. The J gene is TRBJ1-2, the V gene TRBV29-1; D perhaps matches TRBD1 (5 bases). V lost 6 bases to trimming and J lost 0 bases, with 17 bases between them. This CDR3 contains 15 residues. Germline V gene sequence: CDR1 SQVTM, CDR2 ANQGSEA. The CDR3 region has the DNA TGCAGCGTGAGGGGACGGGGGAAATCTAACTATGGCTACACCTTC. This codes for CSVRGRGKSNYGYTF. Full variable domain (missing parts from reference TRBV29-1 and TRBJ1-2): SAVISQKPSRDICQRGTSLTIQCQVDSQVTMMFWYRQQPGQSLTLIATANQGSEATYESGFVIDKFPISRPNLTFSTLTVSNMSPEDSSIYLCSVRGRGKSNYGYTFGSGTRLTVV.

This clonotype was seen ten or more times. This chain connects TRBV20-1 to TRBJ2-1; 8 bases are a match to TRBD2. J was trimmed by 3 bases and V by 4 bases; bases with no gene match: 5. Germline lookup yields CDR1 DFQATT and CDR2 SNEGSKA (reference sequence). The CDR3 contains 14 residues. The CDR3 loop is CSATVGGGYNEQFF. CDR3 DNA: TGCAGTGCTACCGTCGGGGGGGGCTACAATGAGCAGTTCTTC.

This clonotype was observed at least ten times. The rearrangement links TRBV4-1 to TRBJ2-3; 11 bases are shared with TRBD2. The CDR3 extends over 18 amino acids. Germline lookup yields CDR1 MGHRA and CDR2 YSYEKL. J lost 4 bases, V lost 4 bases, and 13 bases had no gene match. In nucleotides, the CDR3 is TGCGCCAGCAGCCCGTCGGATAGCGGGGGGGTGTTGGCAGATACGCAGTATTTT. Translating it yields CASSPSDSGGVLADTQYF.

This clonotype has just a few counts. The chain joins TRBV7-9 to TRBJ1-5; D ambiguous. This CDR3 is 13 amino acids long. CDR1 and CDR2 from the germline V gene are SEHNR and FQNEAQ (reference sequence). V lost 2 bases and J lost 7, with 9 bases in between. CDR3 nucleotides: TGTGCCAGCAGCTTATACCTCGAGCAGCCCCAGCATTTT. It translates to CASSLYLEQPQHF.

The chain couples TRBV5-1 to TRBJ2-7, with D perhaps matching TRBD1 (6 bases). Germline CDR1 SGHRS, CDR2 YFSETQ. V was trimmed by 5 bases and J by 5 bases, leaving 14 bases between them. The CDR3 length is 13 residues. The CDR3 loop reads CASRTGRIDEQYF. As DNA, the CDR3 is TGCGCCAGCAGGACAGGACGTATCGACGAGCAGTACTTC.

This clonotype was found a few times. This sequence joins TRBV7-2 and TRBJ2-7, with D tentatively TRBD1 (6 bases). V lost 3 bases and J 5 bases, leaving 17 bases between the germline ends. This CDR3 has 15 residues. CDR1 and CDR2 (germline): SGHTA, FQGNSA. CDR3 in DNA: TGTGCCAGCAGCTTGTGGGCCTCCAGGGGTAACGAGCAGTACTTC. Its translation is CASSLWASRGNEQYF.

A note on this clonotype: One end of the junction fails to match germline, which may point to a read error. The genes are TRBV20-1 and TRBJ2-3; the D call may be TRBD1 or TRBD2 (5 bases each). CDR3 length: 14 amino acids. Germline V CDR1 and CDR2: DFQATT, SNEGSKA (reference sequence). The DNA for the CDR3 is TGCAGTGCTGCCGGGGCGCGCGGCACAGGTACGCAGTATTTT. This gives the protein CSAAGARGTGTQYF.

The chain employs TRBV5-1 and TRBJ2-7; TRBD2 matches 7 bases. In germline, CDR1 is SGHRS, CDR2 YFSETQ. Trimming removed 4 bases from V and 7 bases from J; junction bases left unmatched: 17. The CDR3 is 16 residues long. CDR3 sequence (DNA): TGCGCCAGCAGCGGGAGGTGGGGTGGGAGGGCCGGTGAGCAGTACTTC. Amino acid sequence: CASSGRWGGRAGEQYF.

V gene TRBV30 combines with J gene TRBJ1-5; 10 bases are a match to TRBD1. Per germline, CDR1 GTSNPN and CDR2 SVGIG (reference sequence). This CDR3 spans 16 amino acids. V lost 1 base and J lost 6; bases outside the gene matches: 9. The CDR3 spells CAWSGDRGRRGQPQHF. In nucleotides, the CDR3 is TGTGCCTGGAGTGGTGACAGGGGGCGCCGCGGTCAGCCCCAGCATTTT. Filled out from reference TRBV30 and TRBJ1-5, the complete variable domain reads SQTIHQWPATLVQPVGSPLSLECTVEGTSNPNLYWYRQAAGRGLQLLFYSVGIGQISSEVPQNLSASRPQDRQFILSSKKLLLSDSGFYLCAWSGDRGRRGQPQHFGDGTRLSIL.

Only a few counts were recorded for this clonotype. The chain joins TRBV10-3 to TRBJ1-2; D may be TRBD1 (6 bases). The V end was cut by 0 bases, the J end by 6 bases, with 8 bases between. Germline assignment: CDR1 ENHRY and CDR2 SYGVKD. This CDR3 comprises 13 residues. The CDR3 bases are TGTGCCATCAGTGAGTCGAAGGGGGATGGCTACACCTTC. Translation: CAISESKGDGYTF.

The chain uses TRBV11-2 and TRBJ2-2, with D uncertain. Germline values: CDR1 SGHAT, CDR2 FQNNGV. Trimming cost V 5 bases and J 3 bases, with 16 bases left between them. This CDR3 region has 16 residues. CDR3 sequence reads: CASSVDLVAYTGELFF. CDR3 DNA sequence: TGTGCCAGCAGCGTCGATTTGGTGGCTTACACCGGGGAGCTGTTTTTT. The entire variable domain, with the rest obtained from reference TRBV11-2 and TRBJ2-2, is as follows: EAGVAQSPRYKIIEKRQSVAFWCNPISGHATLYWYQQILGQGPKLLIQFQNNGVVDDSQLPKDRFSAERLKGVDSTLKIQPAKLEDSAVYLCASSVDLVAYTGELFFGEGSRLTVL.

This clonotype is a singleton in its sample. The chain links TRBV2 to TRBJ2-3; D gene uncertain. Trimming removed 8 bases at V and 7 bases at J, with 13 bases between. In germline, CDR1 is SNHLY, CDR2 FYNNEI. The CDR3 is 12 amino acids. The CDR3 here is CASGDPRNTQYF. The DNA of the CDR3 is TGTGCCAGCGGAGACCCCAGAAATACGCAGTATTTT.

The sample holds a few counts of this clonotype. CDR3 sequence reads: CASSLFRSAGANVLTF. As DNA, the CDR3 is TGTGCCAGCAGCCTGTTTAGGTCGGCTGGGGCCAACGTCCTGACTTTC. The V call is TRBV12-3 or TRBV12-4, the J call TRBJ2-6; D not resolved. There are 16 residues in the CDR3. With 6 bases removed from V and 2 bases from J, the gap between germline ends came to 14 bases.

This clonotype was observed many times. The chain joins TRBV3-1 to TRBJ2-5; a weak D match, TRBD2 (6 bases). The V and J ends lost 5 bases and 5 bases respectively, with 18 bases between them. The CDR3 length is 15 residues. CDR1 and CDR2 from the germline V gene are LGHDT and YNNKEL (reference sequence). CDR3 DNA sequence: TGTGCCAGCAGCAGGGGACTCTTAAAACGGGAGACCCAGTACTTC. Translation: CASSRGLLKRETQYF.

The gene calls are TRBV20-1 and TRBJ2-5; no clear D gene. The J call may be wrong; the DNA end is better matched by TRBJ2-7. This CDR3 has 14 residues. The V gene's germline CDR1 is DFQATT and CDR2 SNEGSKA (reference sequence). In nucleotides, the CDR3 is TGCAGTGCTAGAGACCCTAAGATAGGGAACGAGCAGTACTTC. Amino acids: CSARDPKIGNEQYF.

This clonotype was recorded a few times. The CDR3: CSARDRTNTEAFF. As DNA, the CDR3 is TGCAGTGCTAGGGACAGGACGAACACTGAAGCTTTCTTT. The rearrangement joins TRBV20-1 to TRBJ1-1, with 7 bases identical to TRBD1. This CDR3 comprises 13 residues. The V gene end was trimmed by 3 bases and the J gene end by 1 base; junction bases not matched to a gene: 2. Germline lookup yields CDR1 DFQATT and CDR2 SNEGSKA (reference sequence).

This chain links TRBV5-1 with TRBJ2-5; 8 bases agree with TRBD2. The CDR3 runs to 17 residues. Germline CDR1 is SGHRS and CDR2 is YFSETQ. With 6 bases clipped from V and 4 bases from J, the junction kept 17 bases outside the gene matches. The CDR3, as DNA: TGCGCCAGCAACCTCGGATTGCCGGGGGGGCTGGGAGAGACCCAGTACTTC. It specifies CASNLGLPGGLGETQYF.

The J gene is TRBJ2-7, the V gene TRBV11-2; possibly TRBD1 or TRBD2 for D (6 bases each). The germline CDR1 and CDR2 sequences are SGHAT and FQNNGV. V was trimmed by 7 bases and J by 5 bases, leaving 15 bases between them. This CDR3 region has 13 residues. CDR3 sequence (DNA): TGTGCCAGCAACCCCCCGGGGGCCCACGAGCAGTACTTC. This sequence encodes CASNPPGAHEQYF.

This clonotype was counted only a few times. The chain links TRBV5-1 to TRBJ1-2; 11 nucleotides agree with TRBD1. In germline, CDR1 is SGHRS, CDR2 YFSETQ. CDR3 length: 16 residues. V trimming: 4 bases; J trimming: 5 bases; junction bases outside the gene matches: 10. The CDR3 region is CASSPTGTGGPYGYTF. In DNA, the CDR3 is TGCGCCAGCAGCCCAACAGGGACAGGGGGACCTTATGGCTACACCTTC. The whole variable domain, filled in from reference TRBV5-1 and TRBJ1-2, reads KAGVTQTPRYLIKTRGQQVTLSCSPISGHRSVSWYQQTPGQGLQFLFEYFSETQRNKGNFPGRFSGRQFSNSRSEMNVSTLELGDSALYLCASSPTGTGGPYGYTFGSGTRLTVV.

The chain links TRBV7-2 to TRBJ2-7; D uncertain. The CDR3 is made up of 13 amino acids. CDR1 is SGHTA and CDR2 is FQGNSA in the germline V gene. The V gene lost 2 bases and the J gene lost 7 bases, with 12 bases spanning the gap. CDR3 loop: CASSLKTRLEQYF. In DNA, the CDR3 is TGTGCCAGCAGCTTAAAGACTCGCCTGGAGCAGTACTTC.

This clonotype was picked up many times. The CDR3 is CRVEEGQNTEAFF. The CDR3 DNA reads as TGCAGAGTCGAGGAGGGACAGAACACTGAAGCTTTCTTT. The chain is built from TRBV20-1 and TRBJ1-1; maybe TRBD1 (6 bases). Germline CDR1 and CDR2: DFQATT and SNEGSKA (reference sequence). This CDR3 spans 13 amino acids.